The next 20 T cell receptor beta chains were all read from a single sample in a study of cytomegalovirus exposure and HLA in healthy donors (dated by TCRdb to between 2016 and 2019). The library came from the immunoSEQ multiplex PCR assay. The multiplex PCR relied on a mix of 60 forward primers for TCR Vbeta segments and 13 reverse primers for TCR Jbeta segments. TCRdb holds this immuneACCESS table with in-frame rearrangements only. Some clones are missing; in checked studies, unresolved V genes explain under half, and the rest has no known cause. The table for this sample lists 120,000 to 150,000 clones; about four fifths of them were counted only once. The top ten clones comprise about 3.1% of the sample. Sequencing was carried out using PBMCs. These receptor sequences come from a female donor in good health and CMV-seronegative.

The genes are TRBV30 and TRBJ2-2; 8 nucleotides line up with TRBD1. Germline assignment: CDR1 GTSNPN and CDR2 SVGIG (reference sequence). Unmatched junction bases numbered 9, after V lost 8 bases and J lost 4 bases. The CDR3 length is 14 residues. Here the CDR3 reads CARRDRRGTGELFF. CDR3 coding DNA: TGTGCCCGCCGGGACAGGAGAGGCACCGGGGAGCTGTTTTTT. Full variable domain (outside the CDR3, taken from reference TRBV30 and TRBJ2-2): SQTIHQWPATLVQPVGSPLSLECTVEGTSNPNLYWYRQAAGRGLQLLFYSVGIGQISSEVPQNLSASRPQDRQFILSSKKLLLSDSGFYLCARRDRRGTGELFFGEGSRLTVL.

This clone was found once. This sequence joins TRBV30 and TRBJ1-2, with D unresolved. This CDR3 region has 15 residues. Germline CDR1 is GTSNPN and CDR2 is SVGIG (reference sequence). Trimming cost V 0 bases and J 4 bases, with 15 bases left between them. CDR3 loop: CAWSVLGHGVYGYTF. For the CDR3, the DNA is TGTGCCTGGAGTGTACTGGGCCACGGGGTCTATGGCTACACCTTC.

In DNA, the CDR3 is TGTGCCAGCAGCTTAGCGGAACTAGCGGGGCCCCAAGAGACCCAGTACTTC. This encodes CASSLAELAGPQETQYF. The rearrangement links TRBV7-2 to TRBJ2-5; 10 bases are a match to TRBD2. J was trimmed by 1 base and V by 0 bases; bases with no gene match: 5. Looked up from germline, CDR1 is SGHTA and CDR2 is FQGNSA. This CDR3 spans 17 amino acids.

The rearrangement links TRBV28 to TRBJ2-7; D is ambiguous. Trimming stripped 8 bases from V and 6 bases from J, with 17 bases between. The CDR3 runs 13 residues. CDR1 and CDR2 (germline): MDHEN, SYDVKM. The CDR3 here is CASWSLGVFEQYF. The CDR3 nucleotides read TGTGCCAGCTGGAGCCTAGGAGTTTTCGAGCAGTACTTC.

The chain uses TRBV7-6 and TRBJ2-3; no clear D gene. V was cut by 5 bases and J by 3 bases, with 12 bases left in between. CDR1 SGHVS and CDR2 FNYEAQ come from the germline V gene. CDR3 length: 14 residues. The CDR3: CASSLEWATDTQYF. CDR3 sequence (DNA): TGTGCCAGCAGCCTAGAGTGGGCGACAGATACGCAGTATTTT.

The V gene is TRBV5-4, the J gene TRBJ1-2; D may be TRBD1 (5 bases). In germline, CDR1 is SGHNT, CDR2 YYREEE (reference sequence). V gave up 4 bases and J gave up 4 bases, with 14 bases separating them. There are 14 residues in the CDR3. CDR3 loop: CASSAGTGGYGYTF. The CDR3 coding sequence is TGTGCCAGCAGCGCCGGGACCGGGGGCTATGGCTACACCTTC.

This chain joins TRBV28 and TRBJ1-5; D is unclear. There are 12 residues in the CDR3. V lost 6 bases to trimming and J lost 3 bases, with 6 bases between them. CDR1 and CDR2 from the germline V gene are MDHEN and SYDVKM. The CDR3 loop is CASRGANQPQHF. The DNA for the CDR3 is TGTGCCAGCAGGGGCGCCAATCAGCCCCAGCATTTT. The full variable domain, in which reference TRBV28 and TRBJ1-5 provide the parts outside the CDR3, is DVKVTQSSRYLVKRTGEKVFLECVQDMDHENMFWYRQDPGLGLRLIYFSYDVKMKEKGDIPEGYSVSREKKERFSLILESASTNQTSMYLCASRGANQPQHFGDGTRLSIL.

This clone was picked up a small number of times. CDR3 loop: CASSYSETENTEAFF. Here the CDR3 DNA reads TGTGCCAGCAGTTACTCCGAGACAGAGAACACTGAAGCTTTCTTT. The chain recombines TRBV6-6 with TRBJ1-1; tentative D call: TRBD1 (5 bases). CDR1 is MNHNY, CDR2 SVGAGI, per germline (reference sequence). Trimming cost V 0 bases and J 1 base, with 9 bases left between them. The CDR3 is made up of 15 amino acids.

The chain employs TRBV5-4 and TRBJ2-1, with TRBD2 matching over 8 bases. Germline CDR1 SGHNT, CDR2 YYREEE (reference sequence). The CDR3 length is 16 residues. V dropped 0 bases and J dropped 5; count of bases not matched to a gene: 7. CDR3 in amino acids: CASSLGGVAGNNEQFF. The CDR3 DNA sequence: TGTGCCAGCAGCTTGGGTGGGGTAGCGGGGAACAATGAGCAGTTCTTC.

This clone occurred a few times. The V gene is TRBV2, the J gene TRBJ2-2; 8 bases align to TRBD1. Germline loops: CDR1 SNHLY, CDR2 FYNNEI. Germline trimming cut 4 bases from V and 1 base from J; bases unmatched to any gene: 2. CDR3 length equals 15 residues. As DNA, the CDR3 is TGTGCCAGCAGTGTGGGGACAGGGAACACCGGGGAGCTGTTTTTT. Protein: CASSVGTGNTGELFF.

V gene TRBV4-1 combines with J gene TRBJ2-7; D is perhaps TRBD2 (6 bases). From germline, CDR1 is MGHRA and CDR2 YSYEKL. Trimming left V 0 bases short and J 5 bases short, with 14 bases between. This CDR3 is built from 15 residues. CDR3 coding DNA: TGCGCCAGCAGCCAAGAAGGGCGGGAAGGGGACGAGCAGTACTTC. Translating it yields CASSQEGREGDEQYF.

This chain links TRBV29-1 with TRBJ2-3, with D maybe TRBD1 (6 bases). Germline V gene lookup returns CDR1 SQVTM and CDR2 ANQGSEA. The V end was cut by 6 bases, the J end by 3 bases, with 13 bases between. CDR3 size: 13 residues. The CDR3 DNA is TGCAGCGTCGGTCAGGGGAGAACAGATACGCAGTATTTT. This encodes CSVGQGRTDTQYF.

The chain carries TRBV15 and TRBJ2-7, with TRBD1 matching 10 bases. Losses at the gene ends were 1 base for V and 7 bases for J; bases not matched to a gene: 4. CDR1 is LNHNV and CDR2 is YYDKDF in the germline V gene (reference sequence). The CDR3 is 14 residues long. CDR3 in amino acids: CATSRADRGREQYF. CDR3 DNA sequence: TGTGCCACCAGCAGAGCCGACAGGGGGCGAGAGCAGTACTTC.

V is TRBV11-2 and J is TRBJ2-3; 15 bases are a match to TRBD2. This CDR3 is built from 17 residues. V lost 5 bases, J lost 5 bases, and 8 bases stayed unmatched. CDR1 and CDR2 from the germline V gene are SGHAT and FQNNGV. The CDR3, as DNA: TGTGCCAGCAGCGCCAGGACTAGCGGGAGGGGGCAAGATACGCAGTATTTT. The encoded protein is CASSARTSGRGQDTQYF.

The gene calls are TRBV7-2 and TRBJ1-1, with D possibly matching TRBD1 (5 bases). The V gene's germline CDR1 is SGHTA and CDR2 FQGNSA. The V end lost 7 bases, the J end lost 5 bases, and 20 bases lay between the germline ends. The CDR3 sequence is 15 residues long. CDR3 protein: CASTFRGGETTEAFF. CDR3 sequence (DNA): TGTGCCAGCACCTTCCGGGGGGGGGAAACAACTGAAGCTTTCTTT.

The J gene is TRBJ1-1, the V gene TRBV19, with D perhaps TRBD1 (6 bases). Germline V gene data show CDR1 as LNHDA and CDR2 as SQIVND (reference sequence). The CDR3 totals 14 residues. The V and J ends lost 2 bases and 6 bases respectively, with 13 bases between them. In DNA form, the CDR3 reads TGTGCCAGTAGTATAAGGGTTGAGGGGGCTGAAGCTTTCTTT. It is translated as CASSIRVEGAEAFF.

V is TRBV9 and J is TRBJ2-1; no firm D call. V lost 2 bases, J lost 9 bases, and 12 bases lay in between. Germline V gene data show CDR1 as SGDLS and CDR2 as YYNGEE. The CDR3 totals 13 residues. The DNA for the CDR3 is TGTGCCAGCAGCGTTCAATTCTACGGTGAGCAGTTCTTC. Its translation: CASSVQFYGEQFF.

The CDR3 is CASSLGSTGYLRATQYF. In nucleotides, the CDR3 is TGTGCCAGCAGCTTAGGAAGTACAGGGTATCTTCGCGCGACCCAGTACTTC. The J gene is TRBJ2-5, the V gene TRBV7-9, with a possible D match to TRBD1 (6 bases). The CDR3 covers 17 residues. Germline V gene data show CDR1 as SEHNR and CDR2 as FQNEAQ (reference sequence). Trimming removed 1 base at V and 7 bases at J, with 22 bases between.

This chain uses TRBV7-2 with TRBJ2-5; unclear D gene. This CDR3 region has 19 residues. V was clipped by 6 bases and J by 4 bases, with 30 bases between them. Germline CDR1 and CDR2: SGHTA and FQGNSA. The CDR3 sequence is CASSETEGQPPFLGETQYF. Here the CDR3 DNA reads TGTGCCAGCAGTGAAACAGAAGGCCAACCGCCCTTTTTAGGAGAGACCCAGTACTTC.

The CDR3 sequence: CASDQRGPASYNEQFF. In DNA, the CDR3 is TGTGCCAGCGACCAGCGGGGGCCTGCCTCCTACAATGAGCAGTTCTTC. The genes are TRBV6-6 and TRBJ2-1, with 8 bases matching TRBD2. Germline CDR1 and CDR2: MNHNY and SVGAGI (reference sequence). Losses at the gene ends were 8 bases for V and 0 bases for J; bases not matched to a gene: 9. The CDR3 sequence is 16 residues long.